The clone carrying this T cell receptor (beta chain) was seen ten or more times. Its antigen is still unknown. The read terminates 3 residues ahead of where the CDR3 ends, so the germline J gene completes it. V was clipped by 2 bases and J by 6 bases, with 21 bases between them. The CDR3 covers 16 residues. The germline gives CDR1 GTSNPN, CDR2 SVGIG (reference sequence). These data originate in a study of T cell clonality in common variable immunodeficiency. The study, taken as a whole, reports: Compared with controls, CVID subjects had fewer shared TCRbeta clones. CVID subjects showed higher TCRbeta clonality than healthy controls. Common variable immunodeficiency TCR beta sequences reportedly had fewer deletions and N-nucleotide insertions.

Control and CVID samples contributed equal amounts of genomic DNA. Measured with immunoSEQ multiplex PCR; TCRdb has only the in-frame clones, and not every one. Listed for the sample are about 33,000 clones, none seen a single time. The receptor's source is a person aged 18 to 70 in good health. Sequencing was performed on peripheral blood mononuclear cells. V gene TRBV30 combines with J gene TRBJ2-3; D is undetermined. The CDR3 region is CAWSSRGLPIMDTQYF. CDR3 bases read: TGTGCCTGGAGTTCCCGAGGTCTCCCGATTATGGATACG.